The 25 T cell receptor beta chains presented below share a single source sample, sequenced in a study of blood T cell repertoires in COVID-19. The protocol was immunoSEQ multiplex PCR, while the TCRdb copy is restricted to in-frame clones and leaves out a portion. The sample has approximately 170,000 clones, 75% to 85% seen once. Sequencing was done on a sample of peripheral blood. These receptors came from a human donor in a cohort sampled during active COVID-19.

This clone was detected only once. The chain recombines TRBV3-1 (or the pseudogene TRBV3-2) with TRBJ2-7; 8 bases are shared with TRBD2. This CDR3 comprises 15 residues. Germline assignment: CDR1 LGHDT and CDR2 YNNKEL (reference sequence). The V and J ends lost 2 bases and 3 bases, in that order; junction bases with no gene match: 6. The CDR3 spells CASSQIAGRVYEQYF. In DNA form, the CDR3 reads TGTGCCAGCAGCCAAATAGCGGGGAGGGTCTACGAGCAGTACTTC.

The chain uses TRBV4-3 and TRBJ2-1; 15 bases agree with TRBD2. This CDR3 has 17 residues. With V trimmed by 4 bases and J by 8 bases, 9 bases remained unmatched. Germline CDR1 is LGHNA and CDR2 is YSLEER. CDR3 sequence (DNA): TGCGCCAGCAGCCTCGGGGGGGGACTAGCGGGAGGTGATGAGCAGTTCTTC. This sequence encodes CASSLGGGLAGGDEQFF.

V is TRBV5-1 and J is TRBJ2-3; maybe TRBD1 (6 bases). The germline V gene has CDR1 SGHRS and CDR2 YFSETQ. V was shortened by 4 bases and J by 2 bases, with 20 bases between the two germline ends. The CDR3 runs to 17 residues. The chain's CDR3 is CASSPDRTQTHTDTQYF. The CDR3 nucleotides read TGCGCCAGCAGCCCGGACAGAACCCAAACCCACACAGATACGCAGTATTTT. The full variable domain, with the rest looked up from reference TRBV5-1 and TRBJ2-3, is KAGVTQTPRYLIKTRGQQVTLSCSPISGHRSVSWYQQTPGQGLQFLFEYFSETQRNKGNFPGRFSGRQFSNSRSEMNVSTLELGDSALYLCASSPDRTQTHTDTQYFGPGTRLTVL.

This sequence joins TRBV2 and TRBJ2-1; 8 nucleotides match TRBD2. The V gene end was trimmed by 9 bases and the J gene end by 0 bases; junction bases not matched to a gene: 4. Per the germline V gene, CDR1 is SNHLY and CDR2 is FYNNEI. The CDR3 covers 14 residues. The CDR3 bases are TGTGCCAGTATGAGCGGGAGCTCCTACAATGAGCAGTTCTTC. Its protein product is CASMSGSSYNEQFF. The variable domain in full, completed from reference TRBV2 and TRBJ2-1, reads EPEVTQTPSHQVTQMGQEVILRCVPISNHLYFYWYRQILGQKVEFLVSFYNNEISEKSEIFDDQFSVERPDGSNFTLKIRSTKLEDSAMYFCASMSGSSYNEQFFGPGTRLTVL.

V is TRBV4-3 and J is TRBJ2-1, with 10 nucleotides matching TRBD1. Germline-derived CDR1 and CDR2 are LGHNA and YSLEER. Germline trimming cut 5 bases from V and 8 bases from J; bases unmatched to any gene: 6. CDR3 length equals 14 residues. The CDR3, as DNA: TGCGCCAGCAGCACCCGACAGGGGGCCGATGAGCAGTTCTTC. Protein: CASSTRQGADEQFF.

The chain uses TRBV6-2 or TRBV6-3 and TRBJ2-7; 8 bases match TRBD2. The germline V gene has CDR1 MNHEY and CDR2 SVGEGT. V shed 5 bases and J 3 bases; nucleotides not matched to a gene: 9. This CDR3 has 15 residues. The CDR3 protein is CASSPGLANIYEQYF. DNA of the CDR3: TGTGCCAGCAGTCCCGGACTAGCAAACATCTACGAGCAGTACTTC.

J is TRBJ2-3 and V is TRBV24-1, with unresolved D. The V end was cut by 9 bases, the J end by 4 bases, with 10 bases between. Germline CDR1 is KGHDR and CDR2 is SFDVKD. The CDR3 consists of 12 residues. The CDR3 DNA reads as TGTGCCACCTCTCGTTTTTCAGATACGCAGTATTTT. Protein product: CATSRFSDTQYF.

At least ten counts were recorded for this clone. The CDR3 sequence is CASSQGSPSGLNPSGNTIYF. In DNA, the CDR3 is TGCGCCAGCAGCCAAGGGTCCCCTTCAGGGCTGAACCCCTCTGGAAACACCATATATTTT. The V and J genes are TRBV4-1 and TRBJ1-3; tentative D call: TRBD1 (5 bases). The germline V gene has CDR1 MGHRA and CDR2 YSYEKL. V was pared by 1 base and J by 0 bases, with 22 bases between. The CDR3 is 20 amino acids.

The genes are TRBV19 and TRBJ2-7; TRBD1 matches at 8 bases. V shed 9 bases and J 6 bases; nucleotides not matched to a gene: 7. Germline CDR1 LNHDA, CDR2 SQIVND (reference sequence). The CDR3 loop spans 12 amino acids. DNA of the CDR3: TGTGCCAGCAAGACAGGGGTCGGCGAGCAGTACTTC. Translation gives CASKTGVGEQYF.

The chain is built from TRBV15 and TRBJ2-5; 10 positions agree with TRBD2. The V gene's germline CDR1 is LNHNV and CDR2 YYDKDF (reference sequence). The junction had 6 bases not matched to a gene; V was cut back by 0 bases and J by 5 bases. This CDR3 has 16 amino acids. The CDR3 protein is CATSRDKRGGQETQYF. The CDR3 bases are TGTGCCACCAGCAGAGATAAGCGGGGGGGCCAGGAGACCCAGTACTTC.

V is TRBV7-9 and J is TRBJ1-6; the D gene is possibly TRBD1 (6 bases). The V end lost 8 bases, the J end lost 6 bases, and 14 bases lay between the germline ends. Per germline, CDR1 SEHNR and CDR2 FQNEAQ (reference sequence). CDR3 length equals 14 residues. Here the CDR3 DNA reads TGTGCCAGCGGCCCGGACAGCATTAATTCACCCCTCCACTTT. It codes for CASGPDSINSPLHF.

The chain joins TRBV3-1 (or the pseudogene TRBV3-2) to TRBJ1-1; TRBD1 is a possible D gene (6 bases). In germline, CDR1 is LGHDT, CDR2 YNNKEL (reference sequence). V was clipped by 1 base and J by 0 bases, with 12 bases between them. This CDR3 comprises 16 residues. This chain's CDR3 is CASSQAGGHMNTEAFF. The DNA of the CDR3 is TGTGCCAGCAGCCAAGCGGGGGGACACATGAACACTGAAGCTTTCTTT.

This clone was seen repeatedly, ten times or more. Here the CDR3 DNA reads TGTGCCAGCAGTGACTCCGGGGGGGCCGATACGCAGTATTTT. Translation: CASSDSGGADTQYF. The chain has TRBV6-4 and TRBJ2-3; 8 bases line up with TRBD2. V lost 0 bases, J lost 6 bases, and 2 bases stayed unmatched. The length of the CDR3 is 14 residues. Looked up from germline, CDR1 is MRHNA and CDR2 is SNTAGT.

This clone showed up just once. The V call is TRBV7-9, the J call TRBJ2-7; possibly TRBD1 for D (5 bases). This CDR3 is 16 amino acids long. Deletions cut 3 bases from V and 5 bases from J, with 20 bases between. Germline values: CDR1 SEHNR, CDR2 FQNEAQ (reference sequence). CDR3 sequence reads: CASSFESLTVTHEQYF. DNA of the CDR3: TGTGCCAGCAGCTTCGAGTCGTTGACAGTGACCCACGAGCAGTACTTC.

The chain employs TRBV5-1 and TRBJ2-3, with a possible D match to TRBD2 (6 bases). The CDR3 is made up of 15 amino acids. V lost 4 bases and J 0 bases, leaving 12 bases between the germline ends. Germline V gene sequence: CDR1 SGHRS, CDR2 YFSETQ. This CDR3 is CASSPFRESTDTQYF. The CDR3 nucleotides are TGCGCCAGCAGCCCCTTTCGGGAGAGCACAGATACGCAGTATTTT.

The V gene is TRBV6-6, the J gene TRBJ2-6; tentatively, D is TRBD1 (6 bases). This CDR3 is built from 18 residues. Germline V gene lookup returns CDR1 MNHNY and CDR2 SVGAGI (reference sequence). V lost 5 bases and J lost 2, with 19 bases in between. The CDR3 reads CASSPIQPRGAGANVLTF. CDR3 DNA: TGTGCCAGCAGTCCAATCCAACCCAGGGGAGCTGGGGCCAACGTCCTGACTTTC.

This clone was counted a single time. V gene TRBV24-1 combines with J gene TRBJ2-7, with 10 bases identical to TRBD1. Germline CDR1 KGHDR, CDR2 SFDVKD. The CDR3 contains 13 residues. The V gene end was trimmed by 9 bases and the J gene end by 5 bases; junction bases not matched to a gene: 6. Here the CDR3 reads CATQDRGRDEQYF. CDR3 DNA sequence: TGTGCCACCCAGGACAGGGGGAGAGACGAGCAGTACTTC.

This chain connects TRBV18 to TRBJ2-2; 7 bases are a match to TRBD1. The J segment lost 6 bases and the V segment lost 3 bases, leaving 10 bases of the junction unmatched. Germline V gene sequence: CDR1 KGHSH, CDR2 LQKENI. The CDR3 contains 16 residues. As DNA, the CDR3 is TGTGCCAGCTCACCGTGGGACAGAGCTAAGGCCGGGGAGCTGTTTTTT. Protein sequence: CASSPWDRAKAGELFF.

The V call is TRBV6-2 or TRBV6-3, the J call TRBJ2-5, with D uncertain. V dropped 0 bases and J dropped 6 bases, with 5 bases sitting between them. CDR3 length: 12 amino acids. The germline V gene encodes CDR1 MNHEY and CDR2 SVGEGT. The DNA of the CDR3 is TGTGCCAGCAGTTACTCACAGAAGACCCAGTACTTC. Its protein is CASSYSQKTQYF.

The chain uses TRBV5-1 and TRBJ2-1; no reliable D call. Germline V gene data show CDR1 as SGHRS and CDR2 as YFSETQ. CDR3 size: 12 residues. Deletions cut 2 bases from V and 6 bases from J, with 6 bases between. CDR3 sequence reads: CASSFAANEQFF. CDR3 sequence (DNA): TGCGCCAGCAGCTTTGCGGCCAATGAGCAGTTCTTC.

V usage is TRBV19 and J usage is TRBJ1-3, with TRBD1 as a possible D gene (5 bases). V was shortened by 10 bases and J by 3 bases, with 31 bases between the two germline ends. The length of the CDR3 is 19 residues. Germline CDR1 LNHDA, CDR2 SQIVND (reference sequence). For the CDR3, the DNA is TGTGCCACTATGGGACTAGACAGTAACAGGCGAAGGAGTGGAAACACCATATATTTT. This gives the protein CATMGLDSNRRRSGNTIYF.

This clone was detected many times. V and J are TRBV19 and TRBJ1-5, with D possibly being TRBD1 (5 bases). The CDR3 length is 13 residues. V shed 3 bases and J shed 14 bases, with 17 bases lying between them. Per the germline V gene, CDR1 is LNHDA and CDR2 is SQIVND (reference sequence). Here the CDR3 reads CASSMSGDLTEHF. The CDR3 DNA reads TGTGCCAGTAGTATGTCGGGGGACCTCACCGAGCATTTT.

The chain recombines TRBV18 with TRBJ1-1; 7 bases align to TRBD1. Per the germline V gene, CDR1 is KGHSH and CDR2 is LQKENI. The CDR3 sequence is 15 residues long. Trimming cost V 0 bases and J 0 bases; bases outside gene matches: 1. The CDR3 DNA sequence: TGTGCCAGCTCACCACCTGACAGGGTGAACACTGAAGCTTTCTTT. Protein product: CASSPPDRVNTEAFF.

This chain joins TRBV11-2 and TRBJ2-5; 10 bases line up with TRBD2. This CDR3 has 16 amino acids. From germline, CDR1 is SGHAT and CDR2 FQNNGV. V lost 1 base and J lost 2; bases outside the gene matches: 4. Written as DNA, the CDR3 is TGTGCCAGCAGCTTAGTGGCTAGCGGGGGTCAAGAGACCCAGTACTTC. Translated, it gives CASSLVASGGQETQYF.

V gene TRBV6-5 combines with J gene TRBJ2-7; 9 bases agree with TRBD1. Unmatched junction bases numbered 13, after V lost 6 bases and J lost 7 bases. Germline V CDR1 and CDR2: MNHEY, SVGAGI. This CDR3 has 15 amino acids. The DNA for the CDR3 is TGTGCCAGCAGCCCCTCAGGACAGGGGTCGGGGGAGCAGTACTTC. It encodes CASSPSGQGSGEQYF.